Described below is a single T cell receptor beta chain sequence and its context. The record originates from a study of T cell clones after liver transplantation. Study context: HCV positivity affected three of eight recipients; the rest lacked autoimmune or viral indications.

Sequencing used immunoSEQ multiplex PCR; TCRdb keeps in-frame clones, though not all of them. The sample yields 55,000 to 75,000 clones, 70% to 80% seen once. The TCR sequence derives from a human patient who received a liver transplant. Some of the T cells may derive from the graft donor. The sample was CD4+ T cells from blood, taken at the roughly 15-month timepoint.

The CDR3 loop reads CASSKAGGQGAPSSYEQYV. Here the CDR3 DNA reads TGTGCCAGCAGCAAAGCTGGGGGACAGGGGGCGCCTAGCTCCTACGAGCAGTACGTC. The V gene is TRBV21-1, the J gene TRBJ2-7; the D call in the table, TRBD1, was not verified against the DNA. TRBV21-1 is an annotated pseudogene. The CDR3 extends over 19 amino acids.